This TCR beta chain was found in a study of blood T cell repertoires in COVID-19. Study in general: Specimens from acute and convalescent COVID-19 originated in the United States, Italy and Spain. In each case, the material was cDNA or gDNA derived from T cells, B-cell-depleted T cells, or PBMCs.

As handled by the study authors: The assay estimated nucleated cells by amplifying reference gene primers. Only in-frame clones appear in the TCRdb table, and some are missing; sequencing was by immunoSEQ multiplex PCR. From that table come the V and J calls and clone size; the DNA was used to work out D and trimming. The sample holds over 200,000 clones, about 87% seen once. Trimming took 3 bases from V and 0 from J, leaving 9 bases between them. The CDR3 is made up of 14 amino acids. CDR1 is GTSNPN and CDR2 is SVGIG in the germline V gene (reference sequence). The specimen was peripheral blood. The sequence was collected from a man aged 55 to 70 who had recovered from COVID-19. The V call is TRBV30, the J call TRBJ1-5, with TRBD1 as a possible D gene (5 bases). As DNA, the CDR3 is TGTGCCTGGAGCGAAAGGGGTAGCAATCAGCCCCAGCATTTT. Residues: CAWSERGSNQPQHF.